The clone carrying this TCR beta chain has a single count. What it binds is not known. CDR1 is WNHNN, CDR2 SYGVQD, per germline (reference sequence). This CDR3 has 15 residues. V lost 3 bases to trimming and J lost 8 bases; unmatched junction nucleotides: 5. Sequencing used immunoSEQ multiplex PCR; TCRdb keeps in-frame clones, though not all of them. There are nearly 600,000 clones in the sample; nearly 97% occur only once, and 0.11% lies in the top ten. CD8 cells classed as naive were CD45RO-negative and positively selected for CCR7, excluding terminally differentiated effector memory CD45RA+ cells. The data were taken from a study of shared clonotypes between healthy human individuals. Broader study findings: Generation probabilities of non-shared clonotypes were lower (relative to those shared by all four donors). Several donors shared 5% to 5.5% of their naive CD4 clonotypes. Though the depth was large, rarefaction showed that sorted-subset sequencing was incomplete.

The TCR sequence derives from a woman under 40 in good health. V and J are TRBV10-1 and TRBJ2-4; 12 bases match TRBD1. Sequences were obtained from naive CD8+ T cells sorted from blood. The CDR3 DNA reads TGCGCCAGCAGTGACGGGGGACAGGGGGCGGACATTCAGTACTTC. It translates to CASSDGGQGADIQYF.